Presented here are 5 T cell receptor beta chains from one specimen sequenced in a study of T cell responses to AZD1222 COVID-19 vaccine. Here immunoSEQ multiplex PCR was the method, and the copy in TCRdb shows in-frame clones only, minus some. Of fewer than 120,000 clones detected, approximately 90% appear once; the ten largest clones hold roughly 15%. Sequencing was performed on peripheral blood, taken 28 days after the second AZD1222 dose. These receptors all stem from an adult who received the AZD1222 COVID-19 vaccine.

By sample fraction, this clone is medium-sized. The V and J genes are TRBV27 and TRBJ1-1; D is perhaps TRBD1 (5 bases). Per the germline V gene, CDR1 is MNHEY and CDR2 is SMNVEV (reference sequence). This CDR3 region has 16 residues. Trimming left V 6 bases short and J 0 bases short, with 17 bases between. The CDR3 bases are TGTGCCAGCAGAGGACACCTTTACGCAATGAACACTGAAGCTTTCTTT. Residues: CASRGHLYAMNTEAFF.

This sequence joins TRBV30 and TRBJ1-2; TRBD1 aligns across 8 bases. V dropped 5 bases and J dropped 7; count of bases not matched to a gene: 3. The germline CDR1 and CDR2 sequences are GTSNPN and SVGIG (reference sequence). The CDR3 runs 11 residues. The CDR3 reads CAWQGAGGYTF. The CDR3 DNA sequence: TGTGCCTGGCAGGGGGCGGGTGGCTACACCTTC. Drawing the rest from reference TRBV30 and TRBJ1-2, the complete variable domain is SQTIHQWPATLVQPVGSPLSLECTVEGTSNPNLYWYRQAAGRGLQLLFYSVGIGQISSEVPQNLSASRPQDRQFILSSKKLLLSDSGFYLCAWQGAGGYTFGSGTRLTVV.

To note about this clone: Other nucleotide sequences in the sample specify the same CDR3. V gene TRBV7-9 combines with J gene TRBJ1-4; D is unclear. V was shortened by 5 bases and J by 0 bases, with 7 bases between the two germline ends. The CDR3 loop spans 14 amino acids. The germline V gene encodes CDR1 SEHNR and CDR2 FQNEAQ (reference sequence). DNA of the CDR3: TGTGCCAGCAGCCCGACCGCAACTAATGAAAAACTGTTTTTT. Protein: CASSPTATNEKLFF. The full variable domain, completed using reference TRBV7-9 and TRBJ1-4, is DTGVSQNPRHKITKRGQNVTFRCDPISEHNRLYWYRQTLGQGPEFLTYFQNEAQLEKSRLLSDRFSAERPKGSFSTLEIQRTEQGDSAMYLCASSPTATNEKLFFGSGTQLSVL.

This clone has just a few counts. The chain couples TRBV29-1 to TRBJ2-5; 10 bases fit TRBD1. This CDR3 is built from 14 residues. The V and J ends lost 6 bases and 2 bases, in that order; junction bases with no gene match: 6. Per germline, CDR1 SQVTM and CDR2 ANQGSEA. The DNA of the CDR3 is TGCAGCGTATCTGGACAGGGGGGGCAAGAGACCCAGTACTTC. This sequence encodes CSVSGQGGQETQYF.

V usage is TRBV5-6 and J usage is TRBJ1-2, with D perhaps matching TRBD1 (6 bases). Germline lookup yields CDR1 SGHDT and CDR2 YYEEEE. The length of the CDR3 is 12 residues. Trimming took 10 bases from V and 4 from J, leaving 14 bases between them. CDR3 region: CASDRGGYGYTF. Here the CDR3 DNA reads TGTGCCTCGGACAGAGGGGGCTATGGCTACACCTTC.